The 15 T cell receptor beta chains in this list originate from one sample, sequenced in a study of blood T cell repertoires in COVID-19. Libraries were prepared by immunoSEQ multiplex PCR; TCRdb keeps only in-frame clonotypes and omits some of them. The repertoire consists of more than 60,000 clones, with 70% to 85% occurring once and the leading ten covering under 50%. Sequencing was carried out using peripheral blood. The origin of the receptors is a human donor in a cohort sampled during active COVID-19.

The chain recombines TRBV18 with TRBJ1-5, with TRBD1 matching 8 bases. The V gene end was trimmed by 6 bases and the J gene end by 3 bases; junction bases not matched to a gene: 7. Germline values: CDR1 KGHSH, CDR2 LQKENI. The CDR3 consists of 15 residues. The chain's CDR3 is CASSPGTGFNQPQHF. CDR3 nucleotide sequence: TGTGCCAGCTCTCCCGGGACAGGATTCAATCAGCCCCAGCATTTT.

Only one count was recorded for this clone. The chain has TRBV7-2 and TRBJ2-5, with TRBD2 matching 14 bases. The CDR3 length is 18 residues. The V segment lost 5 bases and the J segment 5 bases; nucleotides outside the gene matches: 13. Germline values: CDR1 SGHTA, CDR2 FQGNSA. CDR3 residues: CASSPGLAGGQLYETQYF. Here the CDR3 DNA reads TGTGCCAGCAGCCCAGGACTAGCGGGGGGCCAGTTGTACGAGACCCAGTACTTC.

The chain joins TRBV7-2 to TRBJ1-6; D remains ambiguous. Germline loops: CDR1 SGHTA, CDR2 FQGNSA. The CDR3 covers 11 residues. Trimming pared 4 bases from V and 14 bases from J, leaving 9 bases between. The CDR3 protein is CASSSFNTLHF. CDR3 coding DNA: TGTGCCAGCAGCTCCTTCAACACCCTCCACTTT.

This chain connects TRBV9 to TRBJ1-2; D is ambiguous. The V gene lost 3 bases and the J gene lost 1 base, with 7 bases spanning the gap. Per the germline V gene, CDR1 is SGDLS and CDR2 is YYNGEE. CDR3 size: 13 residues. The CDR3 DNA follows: TGTGCCAGCAGCGCCCGAGATAACTATGGCTACACCTTC. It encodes CASSARDNYGYTF. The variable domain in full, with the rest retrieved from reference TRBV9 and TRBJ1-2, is DSGVTQTPKHLITATGQRVTLRCSPRSGDLSVYWYQQSLDQGLQFLIQYYNGEERAKGNILERFSAQQFPDLHSELNLSSLELGDSALYFCASSARDNYGYTFGSGTRLTVV.

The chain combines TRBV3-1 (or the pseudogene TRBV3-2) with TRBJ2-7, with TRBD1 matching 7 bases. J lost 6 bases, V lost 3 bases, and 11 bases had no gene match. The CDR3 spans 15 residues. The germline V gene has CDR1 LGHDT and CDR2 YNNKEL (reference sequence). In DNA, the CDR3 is TGTGCCAGCAGCCAGAGGGGGCAGACTACCATCGAGCAGTACTTC. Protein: CASSQRGQTTIEQYF.

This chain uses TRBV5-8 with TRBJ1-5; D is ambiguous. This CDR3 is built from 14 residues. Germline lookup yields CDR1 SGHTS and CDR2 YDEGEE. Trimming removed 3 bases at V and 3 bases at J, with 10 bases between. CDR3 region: CASSSPGYNQPQHF. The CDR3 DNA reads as TGTGCCAGCAGCTCTCCGGGATACAATCAGCCCCAGCATTTT.

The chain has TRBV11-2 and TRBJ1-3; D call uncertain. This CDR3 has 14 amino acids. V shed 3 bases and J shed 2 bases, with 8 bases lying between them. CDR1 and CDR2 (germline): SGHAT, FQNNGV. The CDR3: CASSFSPAGNTIYF. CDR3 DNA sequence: TGTGCCAGCAGCTTCTCCCCGGCTGGAAACACCATATATTTT.

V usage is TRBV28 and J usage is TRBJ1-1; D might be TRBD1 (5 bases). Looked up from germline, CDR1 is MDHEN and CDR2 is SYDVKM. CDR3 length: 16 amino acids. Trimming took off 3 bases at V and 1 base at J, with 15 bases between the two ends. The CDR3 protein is CASSLGGTRGNTEAFF. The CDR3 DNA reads TGTGCCAGCAGTTTGGGGGGTACGCGGGGGAACACTGAAGCTTTCTTT.

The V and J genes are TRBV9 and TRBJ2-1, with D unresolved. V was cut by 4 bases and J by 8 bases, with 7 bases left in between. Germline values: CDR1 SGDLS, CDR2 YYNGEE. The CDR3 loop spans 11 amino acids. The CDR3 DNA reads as TGTGCCAGCAGCACCTCGGATGAGCAGTTCTTC. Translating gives CASSTSDEQFF.

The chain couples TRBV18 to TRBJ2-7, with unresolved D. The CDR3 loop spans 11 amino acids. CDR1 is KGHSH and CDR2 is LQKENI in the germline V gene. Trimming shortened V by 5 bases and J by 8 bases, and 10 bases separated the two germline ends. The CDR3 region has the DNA TGTGCCAGCTCAATTGAGGAAAAGCAGTACTTC. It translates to CASSIEEKQYF. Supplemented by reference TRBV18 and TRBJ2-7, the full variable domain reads NAGVMQNPRHLVRRRGQEARLRCSPMKGHSHVYWYRQLPEEGLKFMVYLQKENIIDESGMPKERFSAEFPKEGPSILRIQQVVRGDSAAYFCASSIEEKQYFGPGTRLTVT.

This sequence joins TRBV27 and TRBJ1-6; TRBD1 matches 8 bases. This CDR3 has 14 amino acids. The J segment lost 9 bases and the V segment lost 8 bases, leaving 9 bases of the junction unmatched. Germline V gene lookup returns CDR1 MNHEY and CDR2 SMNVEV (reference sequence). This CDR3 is CASRQDRVVSPLHF. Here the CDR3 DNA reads TGTGCCAGCCGACAGGACAGGGTCGTTTCACCCCTCCACTTT.

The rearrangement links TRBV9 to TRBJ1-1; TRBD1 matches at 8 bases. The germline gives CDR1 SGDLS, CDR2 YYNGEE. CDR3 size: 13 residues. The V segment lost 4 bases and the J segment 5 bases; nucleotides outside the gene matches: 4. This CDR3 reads CASSSGQVTEAFF. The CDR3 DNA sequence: TGTGCCAGCAGCTCGGGACAGGTAACTGAAGCTTTCTTT.

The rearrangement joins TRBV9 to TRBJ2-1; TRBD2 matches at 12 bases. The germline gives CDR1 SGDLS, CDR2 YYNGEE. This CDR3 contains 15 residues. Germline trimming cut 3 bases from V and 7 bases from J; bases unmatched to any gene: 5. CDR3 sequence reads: CASSELAGGYNEQFF. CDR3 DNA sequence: TGTGCCAGCAGCGAACTAGCGGGGGGATATAATGAGCAGTTCTTC.

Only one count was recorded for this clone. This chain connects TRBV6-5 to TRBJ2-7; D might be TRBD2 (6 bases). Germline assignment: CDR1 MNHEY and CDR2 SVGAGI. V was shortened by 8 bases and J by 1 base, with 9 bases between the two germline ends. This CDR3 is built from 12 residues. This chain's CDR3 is CASGGYSYEQYF. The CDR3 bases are TGTGCCAGCGGAGGGTATTCCTACGAGCAGTACTTC.

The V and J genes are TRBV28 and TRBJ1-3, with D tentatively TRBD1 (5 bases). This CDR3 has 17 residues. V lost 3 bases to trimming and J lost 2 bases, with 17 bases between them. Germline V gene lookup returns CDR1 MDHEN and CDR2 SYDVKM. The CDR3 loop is CASSLARSTDPGNTIYF. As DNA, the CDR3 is TGTGCCAGCAGTTTGGCCCGATCGACAGACCCTGGAAACACCATATATTTT.